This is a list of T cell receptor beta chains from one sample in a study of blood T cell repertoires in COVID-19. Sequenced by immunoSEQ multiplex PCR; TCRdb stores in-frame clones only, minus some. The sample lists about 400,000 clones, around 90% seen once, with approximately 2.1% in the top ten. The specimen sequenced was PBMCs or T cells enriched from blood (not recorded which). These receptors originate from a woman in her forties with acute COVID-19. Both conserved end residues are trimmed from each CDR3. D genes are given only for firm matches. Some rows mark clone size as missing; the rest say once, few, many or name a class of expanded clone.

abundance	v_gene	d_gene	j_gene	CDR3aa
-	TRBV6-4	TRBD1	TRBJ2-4	ASSDDRENIQY
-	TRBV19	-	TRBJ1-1	ASRTKQGVNTEAF
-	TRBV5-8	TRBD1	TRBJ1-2	ASSTDGQGAKSYYGYT
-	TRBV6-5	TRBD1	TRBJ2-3	ASRGQGAEDTQY
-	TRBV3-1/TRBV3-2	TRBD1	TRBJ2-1	ASSPQTGGSYNEQF
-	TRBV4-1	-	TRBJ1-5	ASSQEGQQNPHQPQH
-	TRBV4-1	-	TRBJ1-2	ASSQRTRGANYGYT
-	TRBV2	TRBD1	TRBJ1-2	AREKQGAGGYT
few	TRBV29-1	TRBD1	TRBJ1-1	SVLDRGDTEAF
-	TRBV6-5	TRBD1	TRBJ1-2	ASISPGTGGYT
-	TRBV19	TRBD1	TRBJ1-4	ASSTQGNEKLF
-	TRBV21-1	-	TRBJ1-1	ASSKNRGVGEAF
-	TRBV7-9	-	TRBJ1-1	ASSSTEISEAF
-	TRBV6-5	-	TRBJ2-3	ASSYSQRADTQY
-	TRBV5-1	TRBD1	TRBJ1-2	ASSLAGTGDSYGYT
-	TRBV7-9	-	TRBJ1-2	ASSLGQHNYGYT
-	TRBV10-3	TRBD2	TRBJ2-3	SSGGAADTQY
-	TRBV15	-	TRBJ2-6	ATSKGRTGANVLT
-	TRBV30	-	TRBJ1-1	AWSLESAF
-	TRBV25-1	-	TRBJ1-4	ASSETTVRNEKLF
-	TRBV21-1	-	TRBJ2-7	ASNQDFYEQY
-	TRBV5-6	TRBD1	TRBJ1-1	ASSLMTGGNTEAF
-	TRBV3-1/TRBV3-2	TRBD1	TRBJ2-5	ASSPGQAAGETQY
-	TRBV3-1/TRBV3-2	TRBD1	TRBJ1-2	ASSHQTGGPYGYT
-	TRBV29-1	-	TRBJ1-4	SVGTTNEKLF
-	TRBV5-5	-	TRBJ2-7	ASSLVGRGDEQY
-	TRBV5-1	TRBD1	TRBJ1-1	ASSGTPGTGVTEAF
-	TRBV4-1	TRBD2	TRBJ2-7	ASSHTSYTRLAGPLYEQY
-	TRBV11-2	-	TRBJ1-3	ASSGFGNTIY
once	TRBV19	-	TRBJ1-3	ASSTRDLAGNTIY
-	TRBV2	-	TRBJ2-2	ASSETRDTGELF
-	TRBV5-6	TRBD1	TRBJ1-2	ASSFGTGRYGYT
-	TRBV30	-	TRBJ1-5	AWSVRTAYSNQPQH
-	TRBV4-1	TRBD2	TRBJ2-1	ASSRTTSGGYNEQF
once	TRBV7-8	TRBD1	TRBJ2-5	ASSIRSGTGGAKTQY
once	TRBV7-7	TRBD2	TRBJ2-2	ASSPTPAGATGELF
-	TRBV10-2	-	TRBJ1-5	ASSESGQYNQPQH
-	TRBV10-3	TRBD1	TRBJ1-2	AINGQGDYGYT
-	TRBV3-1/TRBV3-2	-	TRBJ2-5	ASSQVWGPGETQY
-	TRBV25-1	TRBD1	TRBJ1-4	ASRTGREKLF
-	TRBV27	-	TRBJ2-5	ASSLSRRGGETQY
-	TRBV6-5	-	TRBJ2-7	ASSYSGVGEQY
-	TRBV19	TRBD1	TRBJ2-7	ASSIRGQVAYEQY
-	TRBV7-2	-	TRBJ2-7	ASSPGSPAPYEQY
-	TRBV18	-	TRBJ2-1	ASRGYNEQF
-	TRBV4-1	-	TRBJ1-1	ASCSGVRREAF
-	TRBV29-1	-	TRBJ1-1	SVDPTGNTEAF
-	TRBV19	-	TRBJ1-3	ASSQGTGNTIY
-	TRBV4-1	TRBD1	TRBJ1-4	ASSQEVPGQGTKKLF
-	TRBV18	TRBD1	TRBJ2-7	ASSPYRDSYEQY
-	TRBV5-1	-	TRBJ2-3	ASSSWENTDTQY
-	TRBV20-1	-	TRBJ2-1	SASQGILVGVGEQF